The T cell receptor (beta chain) under discussion was sequenced for a study of T-cell reconstitution after alpha-beta-depleted transplantation in children. V lost 2 bases, J lost 0 bases, and 8 bases lay in between. Germline V CDR1 and CDR2: SGHRS, YFSETQ. The CDR3 extends over 14 amino acids. Unique molecular identifiers were used to barcode this TCRbeta library. TCRdb reprocessed the PCR reads via MiXCR and lists one record per CDR3 protein. The repertoire holds around 250,000 distinct CDR3 sequences, with about 23% as singletons. The receptor comes from a girl aged 2-10 years with Fanconi anemia, due to receive a stem cell transplant. This chain links TRBV5-1 with TRBJ1-1; D uncertain. The sample consisted of PBMCs, taken before TCRalphabeta/CD19-depleted stem cell transplant. The CDR3 loop reads CASSFGRMNTEAFF. The CDR3 coding sequence is TGCGCCAGCAGCTTTGGCAGAATGAACACTGAAGCTTTCTTT.